This TCR beta chain was identified in a study of blood T cell repertoires in COVID-19. Sequencing used immunoSEQ multiplex PCR; TCRdb keeps in-frame clones, though not all of them. Of hundreds of thousands of clones listed, about 82% are singletons. This CDR3 comprises 15 residues. V lost 6 bases and J lost 1; bases outside the gene matches: 4. Germline V CDR1 and CDR2: MNHNY, SVGAGI (reference sequence). Sequenced: peripheral blood. This receptor was identified in a human donor in a cohort sampled during active COVID-19. The chain joins TRBV6-6 to TRBJ2-3; TRBD2 matches 10 bases. CDR3 in DNA: TGTGCCAGCAGATCCGGGACTAGCGGCACAGATACGCAGTATTTT. Its protein is CASRSGTSGTDTQYF.